This TCR beta chain came from a study of blood T cell repertoires in COVID-19. Donors in Cohort 3 who had recovered were those with two negative PCRs, healthcare professional clearance, or resolution of their symptoms. Looked up from germline, CDR1 is SGHRS and CDR2 is YFSETQ. CDR3 length equals 16 residues. J lost 1 base, V lost 0 bases, and 2 bases had no gene match. Per the authors' pipeline: Amplification from reference gene primers served as the basis for estimated nucleated cell counts. Method: immunoSEQ multiplex PCR; TCRdb's copy keeps in-frame clones and lacks some. V, J and clone size are taken as reported in that table, and D and trimming were inferred from the DNA itself. The repertoire holds 150,000 to 200,000 clones, with approximately 80% as singletons.

The sequenced sample was PBMCs or T cells enriched from blood (not recorded which). The rearrangement uses TRBV5-1 and TRBJ2-3; 10 bases align to TRBD1. The sequence was collected from a man in his fifties who had recovered from COVID-19. The CDR3 DNA sequence: TGCGCCAGCAGCTTGGGACAGGGGGCGCGCACAGATACGCAGTATTTT. It codes for CASSLGQGARTDTQYF.